One and the same sample provided the 2 T cell receptor beta chains below, sequenced in a study of blood T cell repertoires in COVID-19. Clones were sequenced by immunoSEQ multiplex PCR, and TCRdb holds only the in-frame ones, with some missing. The sample gives some 200,000 clones, 70% to 90% of which show up once; 2.5% to 3.5% is in the top ten. Sequencing was carried out using peripheral blood. The receptors stem from a man aged 45 to 65 who had recovered from COVID-19.

The rearrangement uses TRBV30 and TRBJ1-5, with D tentatively TRBD1 (5 bases). Germline CDR1 is GTSNPN and CDR2 is SVGIG (reference sequence). The CDR3 runs to 13 residues. V lost 1 base and J 3 bases, leaving 7 bases between the germline ends. CDR3 coding DNA: TGTGCCTGGAGTGAAGGGGCCAATCAGCCCCAGCATTTT. This sequence encodes CAWSEGANQPQHF.

The V and J genes are TRBV11-3 and TRBJ2-3, with a tentative D call TRBD2 (5 bases). Trimming took 1 base from V and 2 from J, leaving 7 bases between them. From germline, CDR1 is SGHNT and CDR2 YENEEA. The CDR3 sequence is 14 residues long. CDR3 amino acids: CASSLAGNTDTQYF. The CDR3 nucleotides read TGTGCCAGCAGCTTAGCGGGGAACACAGATACGCAGTATTTT.